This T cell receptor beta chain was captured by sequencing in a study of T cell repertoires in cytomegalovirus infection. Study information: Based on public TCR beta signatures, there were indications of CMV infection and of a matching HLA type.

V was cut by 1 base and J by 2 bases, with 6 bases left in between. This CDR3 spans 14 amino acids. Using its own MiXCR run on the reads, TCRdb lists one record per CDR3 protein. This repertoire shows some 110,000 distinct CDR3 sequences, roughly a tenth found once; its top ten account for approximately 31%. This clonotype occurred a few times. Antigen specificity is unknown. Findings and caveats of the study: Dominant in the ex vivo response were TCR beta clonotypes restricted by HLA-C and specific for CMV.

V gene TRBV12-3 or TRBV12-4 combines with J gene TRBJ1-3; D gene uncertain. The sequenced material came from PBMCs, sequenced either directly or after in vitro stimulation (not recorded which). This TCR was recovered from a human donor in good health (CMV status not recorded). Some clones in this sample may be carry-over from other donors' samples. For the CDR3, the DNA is TGTGCCAGCAGTTTAGAAGGGACTGGAAACACCATATATTTT. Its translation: CASSLEGTGNTIYF.